This T cell receptor (beta chain) was identified in a study of blood T cell repertoires in COVID-19 (dated by TCRdb to about 2020). In the study overall: Samples covering the acute and convalescent phases of COVID-19 were provided by collaborators in the United States, Italy and Spain. The prospective study material was composed of cDNA or gDNA derived from T cells, B-cell-depleted T cells, or PBMCs. The dataset comprised deeply sampled blood TCRbeta repertoires from subjects exposed to, actively infected with, or recovered from COVID-19. A freely available public database, intended as a resource for researchers studying the immune response to SARS-CoV-2, is where the repertoires were released. Samples came from the ongoing ImmuneRACE study (first 160 participants) plus 1,254 subjects from 6 global collaborators. Nearly every sample came with metadata listing a de-identified subject ID, COVID-19 status, age in years and sex. Where available, HLA class I and class II types were taken from metadata supplied by the sample provider and were not determined by assay-based typing. Overall study results and their limits: The amount of clinical and demographic metadata varied by source and participant and was provided uncurated.

A remark on this clone: This receptor's antigen is unknown. There are no base qualities to consult, and no much larger clone falls within one base.

The CDR3 contains 13 residues, cysteine and phenylalanine counted. This entry keeps only the CDR3 DNA: 39 bases, framed from base 1. V and J lose 2 bases and 4 bases, and a span of 7 bases separates them. CDR1 is given as SGHTA and CDR2 as FQGNSA, both from the germline V gene. Collaborating institutions collected whole blood in K2EDTA tubes following their own protocols. Collaborator samples were shipped for TCRbeta analysis as frozen whole blood, isolated PBMCs, or DNA extracted from either sample type. TCRbeta CDR3 regions were amplified from genomic DNA using the immunoSEQ Assay, a bias-controlled multiplex PCR. Per the authors' processing: The number of nucleated cells in each sample was estimated by amplification of reference gene primers within the assay. Sequence reads were collapsed and filtered to measure the absolute abundance of every unique TCRbeta CDR3 rearrangement. Productive Simpson clonality was computed per sample as the square root of Simpson's diversity index over productive rearrangements. As stored in TCRdb, this immuneACCESS dataset retains in-frame rearrangements with V and J assigned. A fraction of the clones does not appear; measured against another copy, unresolved V genes explain less than half of the discrepancy, and the remainder lacks a known reason. V, J and clone size derive from that table, while D and trimming were established from the DNA sequence. In this sample the table shows under 150,000 clones, about three quarters of which occur a single time. Of the sample, roughly 9% is held by the ten largest clones.

Here the chain combines TRBV7-2 and TRBJ2-3; the D gene lacks a confident call. Specimen: peripheral blood. The origin of this receptor is a woman aged 50 to 65 with active or convalescent COVID-19. The nucleotides are TGTGCCAGCAGCTTAACCACGGCAGATACGCAGTATTTT. Translation gives CASSLTTADTQYF.